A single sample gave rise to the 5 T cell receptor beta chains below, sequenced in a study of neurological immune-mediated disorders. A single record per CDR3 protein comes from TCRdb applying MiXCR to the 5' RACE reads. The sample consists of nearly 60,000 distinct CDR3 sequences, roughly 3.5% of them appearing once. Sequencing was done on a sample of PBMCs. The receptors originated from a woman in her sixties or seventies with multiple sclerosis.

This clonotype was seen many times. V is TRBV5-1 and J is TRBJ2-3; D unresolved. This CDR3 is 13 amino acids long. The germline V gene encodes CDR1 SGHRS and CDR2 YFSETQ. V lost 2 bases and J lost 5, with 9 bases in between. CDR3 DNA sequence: TGCGCCAGCAGCTTCCAGGTTGGAGATACGCAGTATTTT. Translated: CASSFQVGDTQYF.

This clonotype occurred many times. The chain's CDR3 is CASSLAVGEQFF. In DNA, the CDR3 is TGCGCCAGCAGCTTGGCCGTCGGGGAGCAGTTCTTC. The V gene is TRBV5-1, the J gene TRBJ2-1; D ambiguous. V lost 0 bases to trimming and J lost 10 bases, with 8 bases between them. The CDR3 covers 12 residues. Germline CDR1 and CDR2: SGHRS and YFSETQ.

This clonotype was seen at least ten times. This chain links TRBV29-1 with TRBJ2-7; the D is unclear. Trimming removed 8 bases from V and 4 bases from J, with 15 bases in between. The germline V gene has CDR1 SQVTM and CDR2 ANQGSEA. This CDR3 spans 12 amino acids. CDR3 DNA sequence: TGCAGCTTAAGACCGGACGGATACGAGCAGTACTTC. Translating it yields CSLRPDGYEQYF.

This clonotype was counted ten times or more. CDR3 residues: CASSLQGYAPYGYTF. In DNA, the CDR3 is TGTGCCAGCAGCTTACAGGGTTATGCCCCCTATGGCTACACCTTC. This chain uses TRBV7-8 with TRBJ1-2, with D tentatively TRBD1 (5 bases). The CDR3 is 15 amino acids. V lost 2 bases and J 4 bases, leaving 14 bases between the germline ends. Germline CDR1 reads SGHVS; CDR2 reads FQNEAQ.

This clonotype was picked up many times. The chain's CDR3 is CSARDQGVKTQYF. The DNA for the CDR3 is TGCAGTGCTAGAGATCAGGGGGTTAAGACCCAGTACTTC. The rearrangement links TRBV20-1 to TRBJ2-5; TRBD1 matches 7 bases. Per the germline V gene, CDR1 is DFQATT and CDR2 is SNEGSKA (reference sequence). This CDR3 is built from 13 residues. Trimming cost V 0 bases and J 6 bases; bases outside gene matches: 4.